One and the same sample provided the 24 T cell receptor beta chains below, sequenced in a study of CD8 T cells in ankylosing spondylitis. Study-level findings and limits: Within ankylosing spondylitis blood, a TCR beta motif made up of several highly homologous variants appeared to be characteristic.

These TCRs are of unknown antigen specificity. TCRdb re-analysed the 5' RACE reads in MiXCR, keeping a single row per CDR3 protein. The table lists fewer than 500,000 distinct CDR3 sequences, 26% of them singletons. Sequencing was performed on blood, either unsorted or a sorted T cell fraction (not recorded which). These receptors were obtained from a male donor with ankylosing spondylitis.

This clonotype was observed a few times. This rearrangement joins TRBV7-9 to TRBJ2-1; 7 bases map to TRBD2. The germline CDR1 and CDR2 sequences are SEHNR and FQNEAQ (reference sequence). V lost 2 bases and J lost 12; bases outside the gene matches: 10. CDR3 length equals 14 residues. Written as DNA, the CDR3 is TGTGCCAGCAGCTTACAATCTAGCGGTAAGGGGCAGTTCTTC. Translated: CASSLQSSGKGQFF.

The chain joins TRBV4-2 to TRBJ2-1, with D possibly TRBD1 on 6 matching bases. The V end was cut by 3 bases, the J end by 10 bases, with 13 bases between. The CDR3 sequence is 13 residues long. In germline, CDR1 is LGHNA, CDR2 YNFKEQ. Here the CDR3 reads CASSQPKGEEQFF. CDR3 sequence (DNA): TGTGCCAGCAGCCAGCCGAAGGGGGAGGAGCAGTTCTTC.

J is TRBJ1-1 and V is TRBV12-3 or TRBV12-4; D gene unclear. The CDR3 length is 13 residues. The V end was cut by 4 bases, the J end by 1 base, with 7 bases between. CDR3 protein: CASSSVENTEAFF. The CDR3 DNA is TGTGCCAGCAGTTCGGTGGAGAACACTGAAGCTTTCTTT.

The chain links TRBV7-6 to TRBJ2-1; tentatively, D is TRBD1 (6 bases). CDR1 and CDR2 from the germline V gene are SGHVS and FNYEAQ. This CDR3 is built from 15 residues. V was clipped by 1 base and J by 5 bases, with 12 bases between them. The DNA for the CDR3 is TGTGCCAGCAGCTTAGGCACAGGGTCTCACAATGAGCAGTTCTTC. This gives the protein CASSLGTGSHNEQFF.

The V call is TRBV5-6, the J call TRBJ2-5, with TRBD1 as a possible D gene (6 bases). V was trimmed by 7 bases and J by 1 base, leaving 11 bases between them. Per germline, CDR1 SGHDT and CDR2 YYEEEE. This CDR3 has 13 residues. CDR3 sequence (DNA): TGTGCCAGCCGTCGACAGGTCCAAGAGACCCAGTACTTC. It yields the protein CASRRQVQETQYF.

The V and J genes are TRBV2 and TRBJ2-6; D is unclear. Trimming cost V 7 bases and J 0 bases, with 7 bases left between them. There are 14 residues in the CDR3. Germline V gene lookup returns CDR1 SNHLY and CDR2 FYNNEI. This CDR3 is CASIVSSGANVLTF. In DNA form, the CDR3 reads TGTGCCAGCATTGTGAGCTCTGGGGCCAACGTCCTGACTTTC. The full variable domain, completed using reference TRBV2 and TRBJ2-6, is EPEVTQTPSHQVTQMGQEVILRCVPISNHLYFYWYRQILGQKVEFLVSFYNNEISEKSEIFDDQFSVERPDGSNFTLKIRSTKLEDSAMYFCASIVSSGANVLTFGAGSRLTVL.

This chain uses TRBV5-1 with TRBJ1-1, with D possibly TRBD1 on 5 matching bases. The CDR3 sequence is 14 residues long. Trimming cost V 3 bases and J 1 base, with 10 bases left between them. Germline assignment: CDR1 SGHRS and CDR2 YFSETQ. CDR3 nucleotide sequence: TGCGCCAGCAGCTGGGGGACCGCGAACACTGAAGCTTTCTTT. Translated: CASSWGTANTEAFF. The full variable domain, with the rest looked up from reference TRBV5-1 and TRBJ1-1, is KAGVTQTPRYLIKTRGQQVTLSCSPISGHRSVSWYQQTPGQGLQFLFEYFSETQRNKGNFPGRFSGRQFSNSRSEMNVSTLELGDSALYLCASSWGTANTEAFFGQGTRLTVV.

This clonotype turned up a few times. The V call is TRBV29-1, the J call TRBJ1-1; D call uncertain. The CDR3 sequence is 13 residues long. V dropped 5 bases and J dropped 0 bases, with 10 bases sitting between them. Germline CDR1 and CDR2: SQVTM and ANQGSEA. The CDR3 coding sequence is TGCAGCGTTTTTCAGCTTTTGAACACTGAAGCTTTCTTT. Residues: CSVFQLLNTEAFF.

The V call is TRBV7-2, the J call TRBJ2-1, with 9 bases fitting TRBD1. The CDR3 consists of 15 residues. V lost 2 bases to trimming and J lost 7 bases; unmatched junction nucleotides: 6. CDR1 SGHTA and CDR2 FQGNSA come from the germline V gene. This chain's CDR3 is CASSLWRQGGNEQFF. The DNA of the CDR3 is TGTGCCAGCAGCTTATGGAGACAGGGGGGGAATGAGCAGTTCTTC.

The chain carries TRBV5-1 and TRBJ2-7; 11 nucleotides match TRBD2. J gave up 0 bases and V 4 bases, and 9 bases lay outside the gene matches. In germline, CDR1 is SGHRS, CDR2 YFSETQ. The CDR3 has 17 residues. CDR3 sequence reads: CASSPARTSGFSYEQYF. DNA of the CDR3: TGCGCCAGCAGCCCCGCCAGGACTAGCGGGTTCTCCTACGAGCAGTACTTC.

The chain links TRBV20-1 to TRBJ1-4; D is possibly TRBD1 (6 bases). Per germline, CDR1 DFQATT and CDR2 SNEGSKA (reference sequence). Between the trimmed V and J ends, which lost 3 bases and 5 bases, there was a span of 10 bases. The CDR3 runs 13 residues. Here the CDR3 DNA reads TGCAGTGCTAGTACGGGACACAATGAAAAACTGTTTTTT. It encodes CSASTGHNEKLFF.

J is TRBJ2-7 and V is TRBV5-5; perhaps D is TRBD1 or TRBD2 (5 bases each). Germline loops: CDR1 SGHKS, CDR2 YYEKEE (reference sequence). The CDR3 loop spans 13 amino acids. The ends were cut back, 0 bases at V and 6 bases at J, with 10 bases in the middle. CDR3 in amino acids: CASSLVGDGEQYF. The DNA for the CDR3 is TGTGCCAGCAGCTTGGTGGGGGACGGCGAGCAGTACTTC.

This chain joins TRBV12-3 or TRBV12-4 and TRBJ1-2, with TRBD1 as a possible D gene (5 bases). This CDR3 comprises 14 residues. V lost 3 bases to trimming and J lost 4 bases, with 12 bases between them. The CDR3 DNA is TGTGCCAGCAGTTTGGGGCCCGAAGGCTATGGCTACACCTTC. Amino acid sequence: CASSLGPEGYGYTF.

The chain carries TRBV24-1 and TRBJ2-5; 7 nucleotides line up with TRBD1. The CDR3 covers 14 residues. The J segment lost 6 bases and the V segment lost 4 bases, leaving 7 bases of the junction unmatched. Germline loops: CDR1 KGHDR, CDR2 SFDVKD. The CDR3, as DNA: TGTGCCACCAGTGACCCCGCAGGGGGAAAGACCCAGTACTTC. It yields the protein CATSDPAGGKTQYF.

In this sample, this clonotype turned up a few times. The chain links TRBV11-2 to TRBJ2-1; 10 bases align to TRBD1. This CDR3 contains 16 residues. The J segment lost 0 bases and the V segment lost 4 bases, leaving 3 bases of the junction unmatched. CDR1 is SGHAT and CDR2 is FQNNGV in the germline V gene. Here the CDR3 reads CASSSTGGHSYNEQFF. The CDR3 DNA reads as TGTGCCAGCAGCTCGACAGGGGGCCACTCCTACAATGAGCAGTTCTTC.

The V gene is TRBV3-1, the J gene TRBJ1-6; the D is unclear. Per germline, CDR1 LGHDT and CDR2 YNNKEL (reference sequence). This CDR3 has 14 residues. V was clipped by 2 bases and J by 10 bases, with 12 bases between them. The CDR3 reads CASSQLTSGSPLHF. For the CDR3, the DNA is TGTGCCAGCAGCCAACTCACCTCCGGATCACCCCTCCACTTT. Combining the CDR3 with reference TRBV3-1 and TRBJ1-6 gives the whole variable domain DTAVSQTPKYLVTQMGNDKSIKCEQNLGHDTMYWYKQDSKKFLKIMFSYNNKELIINETVPNRFSPKSPDKAHLNLHINSLELGDSAVYFCASSQLTSGSPLHFGNGTRLTVT.

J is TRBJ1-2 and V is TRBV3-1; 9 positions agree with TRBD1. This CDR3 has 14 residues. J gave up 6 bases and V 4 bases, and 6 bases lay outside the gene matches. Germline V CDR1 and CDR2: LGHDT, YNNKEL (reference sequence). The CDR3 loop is CASSPDRGANGYTF. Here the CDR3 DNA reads TGTGCCAGCAGCCCAGACAGGGGGGCTAATGGCTACACCTTC.

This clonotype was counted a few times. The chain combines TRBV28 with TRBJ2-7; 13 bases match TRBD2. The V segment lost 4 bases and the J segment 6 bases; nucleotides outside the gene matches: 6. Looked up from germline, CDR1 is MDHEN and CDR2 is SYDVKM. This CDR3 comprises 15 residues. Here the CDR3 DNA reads TGTGCCAGCAGTTCCCTAAGACTAGCGGGAGGCGAGCAGTACGTC. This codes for CASSSLRLAGGEQYV.

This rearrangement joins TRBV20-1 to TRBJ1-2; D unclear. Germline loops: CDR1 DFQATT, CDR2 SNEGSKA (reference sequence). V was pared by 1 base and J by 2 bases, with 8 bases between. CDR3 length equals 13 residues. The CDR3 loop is CSARAGNNYGYTF. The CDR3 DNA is TGCAGTGCTAGAGCCGGGAACAACTATGGCTACACCTTC.

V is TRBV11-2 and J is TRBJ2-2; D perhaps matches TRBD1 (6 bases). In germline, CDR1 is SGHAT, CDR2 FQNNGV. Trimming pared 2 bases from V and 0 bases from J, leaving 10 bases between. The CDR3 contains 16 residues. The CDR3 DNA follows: TGTGCCAGCAGCTTACAGGGGTTCTCGAACACCGGGGAGCTGTTTTTT. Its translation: CASSLQGFSNTGELFF. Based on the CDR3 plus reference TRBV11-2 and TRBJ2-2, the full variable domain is EAGVAQSPRYKIIEKRQSVAFWCNPISGHATLYWYQQILGQGPKLLIQFQNNGVVDDSQLPKDRFSAERLKGVDSTLKIQPAKLEDSAVYLCASSLQGFSNTGELFFGEGSRLTVL.

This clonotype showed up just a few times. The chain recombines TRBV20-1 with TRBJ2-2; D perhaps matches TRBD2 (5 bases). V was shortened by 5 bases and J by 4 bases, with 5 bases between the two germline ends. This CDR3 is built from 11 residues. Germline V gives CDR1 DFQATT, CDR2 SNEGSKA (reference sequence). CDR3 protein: CSAEGTGELFF. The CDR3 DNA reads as TGCAGTGCTGAGGGCACCGGGGAGCTGTTTTTT.

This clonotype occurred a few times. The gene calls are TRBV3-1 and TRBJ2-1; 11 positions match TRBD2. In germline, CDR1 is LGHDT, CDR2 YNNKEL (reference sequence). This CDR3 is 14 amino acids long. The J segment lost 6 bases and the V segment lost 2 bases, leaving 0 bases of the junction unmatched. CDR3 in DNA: TGTGCCAGCAGCCAAACTAGCGGGAGCAATGAGCAGTTCTTC. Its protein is CASSQTSGSNEQFF.

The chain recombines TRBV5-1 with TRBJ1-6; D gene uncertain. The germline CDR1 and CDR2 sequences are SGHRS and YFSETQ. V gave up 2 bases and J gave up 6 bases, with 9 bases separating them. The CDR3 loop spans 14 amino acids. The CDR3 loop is CASSFGRTNSPLHF. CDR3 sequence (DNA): TGCGCCAGCAGCTTCGGGCGGACTAATTCACCCCTCCACTTT.

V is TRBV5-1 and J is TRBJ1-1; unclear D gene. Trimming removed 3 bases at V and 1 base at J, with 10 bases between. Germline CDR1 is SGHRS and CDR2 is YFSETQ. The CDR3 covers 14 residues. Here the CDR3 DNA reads TGCGCCAGCAGCTCCGGACCAAAGAACACTGAAGCTTTCTTT. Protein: CASSSGPKNTEAFF.